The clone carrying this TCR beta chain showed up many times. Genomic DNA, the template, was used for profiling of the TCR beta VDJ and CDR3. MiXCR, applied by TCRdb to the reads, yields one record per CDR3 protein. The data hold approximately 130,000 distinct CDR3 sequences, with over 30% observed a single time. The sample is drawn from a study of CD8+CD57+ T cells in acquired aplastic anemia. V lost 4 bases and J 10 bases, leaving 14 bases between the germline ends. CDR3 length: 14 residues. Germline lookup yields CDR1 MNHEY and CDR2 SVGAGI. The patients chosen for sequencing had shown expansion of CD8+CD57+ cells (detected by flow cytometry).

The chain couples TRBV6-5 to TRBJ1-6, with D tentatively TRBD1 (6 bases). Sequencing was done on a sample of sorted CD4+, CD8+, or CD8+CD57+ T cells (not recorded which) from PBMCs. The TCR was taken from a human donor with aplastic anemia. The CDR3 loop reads CASSSQRGASPLHF. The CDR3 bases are TGTGCCAGCAGTTCCCAGCGGGGGGCATCACCCCTCCACTTT.